These 32 T cell receptor beta chains were all obtained from the same sample, sequenced in a study of graft-versus-host responses after intestinal transplantation (dated by TCRdb to 2020 to 2023). The time point tag for this specimen amounts to: cells obtained before transplantation from donor or recipient. Library preparation employed the immunoSEQ multiplex PCR assay. TCRdb carries this immuneACCESS record with in-frame sequences only. Its versions omit some clonotypes, under half of them owing to an unresolved V gene in the studies checked, with the rest unexplained. For this sample there are roughly 64,000 clones; 90% to 95% appear just once. The top ten clones comprise 1.5% to 2% of the sample. No antigens are known for them. The sequenced sample was unstimulated CD8+ T cells sorted from spleen or lymph node cells, obtained before transplant. The receptor source for this set is a human donor who was the organ donor for an intestinal transplant.

This sequence joins TRBV19 and TRBJ1-3; D is possibly TRBD1 (6 bases). Deletions cut 6 bases from V and 0 bases from J, with 18 bases between. CDR3 length: 17 amino acids. Germline V gene data show CDR1 as LNHDA and CDR2 as SQIVND (reference sequence). The CDR3 DNA follows: TGTGCCAGTAGACTCTATGGCTCAGGGGCCTCTGGAAACACCATATATTTT. Protein sequence: CASRLYGSGASGNTIYF.

The chain combines TRBV19 with TRBJ2-1, with 9 bases identical to TRBD2. V shed 0 bases, J shed 8 bases, and the junction held 5 bases outside the gene matches. Germline CDR1 and CDR2: LNHDA and SQIVND (reference sequence). CDR3 length equals 15 residues. CDR3 residues: CASSIDPSGKYEQFF. The CDR3 DNA follows: TGTGCCAGTAGTATAGATCCTAGCGGGAAGTATGAGCAGTTCTTC.

The chain couples TRBV10-3 to TRBJ1-2, with TRBD1 matching 7 bases. The CDR3 length is 16 residues. Trimming removed 3 bases from V and 4 bases from J; junction bases left unmatched: 11. Germline V CDR1 and CDR2: ENHRY, SYGVKD. The CDR3 coding sequence is TGTGCCATCAGTGAAGATAAGACAGGGTTAACCTATGGCTACACCTTC. This codes for CAISEDKTGLTYGYTF.

The chain carries TRBV27 and TRBJ2-5; 15 nucleotides align to TRBD2. The germline CDR1 and CDR2 sequences are MNHEY and SMNVEV (reference sequence). With V trimmed by 5 bases and J by 2 bases, 18 bases remained unmatched. The CDR3 length is 21 residues. This CDR3 reads CASSPPRTSGREKELQETQYF. DNA for the CDR3: TGTGCCAGCAGTCCCCCGAGGACTAGCGGGAGGGAAAAGGAGCTACAAGAGACCCAGTACTTC.

V usage is TRBV28 and J usage is TRBJ2-1; D might be TRBD2 (6 bases). CDR3 length equals 12 residues. V lost 2 bases, J lost 9 bases, and 8 bases lay in between. From germline, CDR1 is MDHEN and CDR2 SYDVKM. CDR3 bases: TGTGCCAGCAGTTTAACCGGGGGTGAGCAGTTCTTC. This codes for CASSLTGGEQFF.

The chain links TRBV15 to TRBJ2-3, with 8 bases matching TRBD2. Trimming took 3 bases from V and 0 from J; bases not matched to a gene: 8. This CDR3 comprises 17 residues. In germline, CDR1 is LNHNV, CDR2 YYDKDF (reference sequence). The CDR3 sequence: CATSRGVPSGSTDTQYF. CDR3 bases: TGTGCCACCAGCAGGGGGGTGCCTAGCGGGAGCACAGATACGCAGTATTTT.

V gene TRBV7-8 combines with J gene TRBJ2-7; 7 nucleotides align to TRBD1. Germline lookup yields CDR1 SGHVS and CDR2 FQNEAQ. Trimming cost V 2 bases and J 3 bases; bases outside gene matches: 7. The CDR3 spans 15 residues. The CDR3 sequence is CASSLRWDSHYEQYF. The CDR3 DNA reads TGTGCCAGCAGCTTACGGTGGGACAGTCACTACGAGCAGTACTTC.

V gene TRBV2 combines with J gene TRBJ2-3, with no clear D. Germline CDR1 SNHLY, CDR2 FYNNEI. The CDR3 length is 17 residues. V shed 3 bases and J shed 0 bases, with 16 bases lying between them. CDR3 in amino acids: CASSDTYLGISTDTQYF. Here the CDR3 DNA reads TGTGCCAGCAGTGATACGTACCTGGGCATTAGCACAGATACGCAGTATTTT.

The rearrangement joins TRBV19 to TRBJ2-1, with 7 bases lining up with TRBD1. The CDR3 contains 15 residues. CDR1 is LNHDA, CDR2 SQIVND, per germline (reference sequence). V shed 5 bases and J 2 bases; nucleotides not matched to a gene: 6. CDR3 DNA: TGTGCCAGTAGTTTCCGGGACAGTACCTACAATGAGCAGTTCTTC. This codes for CASSFRDSTYNEQFF.

The gene calls are TRBV4-3 and TRBJ2-3; D gene uncertain. V lost 0 bases and J lost 1, with 14 bases in between. CDR3 length equals 17 residues. Per germline, CDR1 LGHNA and CDR2 YSLEER. The CDR3 coding sequence is TGCGCCAGCAGCCAAGATGTTGTCGGGTTCGGCACAGATACGCAGTATTTT. Its protein is CASSQDVVGFGTDTQYF.

The CDR3, as DNA: TGTGCCAGCAGCTTAGCCGGCCAGGGTCACGAGACCCAGTACTTC. Protein product: CASSLAGQGHETQYF. The genes are TRBV13 and TRBJ2-5; tentatively, D is TRBD1 (5 bases). Germline V gene data show CDR1 as PRHDT and CDR2 as FYEKMQ (reference sequence). The CDR3 contains 15 residues. The V end lost 1 base, the J end lost 5 bases, and 14 bases lay between the germline ends. Filled out from reference TRBV13 and TRBJ2-5, the complete variable domain reads AAGVIQSPRHLIKEKRETATLKCYPIPRHDTVYWYQQGPGQDPQFLISFYEKMQSDKGSIPDRFSAQQFSDYHSELNMSSLELGDSALYFCASSLAGQGHETQYFGPGTRLLVL.

This clone was counted a single time. CDR3 sequence (DNA): TGTGCCAGCAGTGGGGGAGTAGGGACTAGCGGCGCGGGGGAGCTGTTTTTT. It translates to CASSGGVGTSGAGELFF. This chain joins TRBV5-4 and TRBJ2-2; TRBD2 agrees at 11 bases. The germline V gene encodes CDR1 SGHNT and CDR2 YYREEE (reference sequence). The CDR3 runs 17 residues. After removal of 5 bases from V and 8 bases from J, the junction contained 14 bases not matched to a gene.

The V call is TRBV6-4, the J call TRBJ2-2; the match to TRBD2 covers 9 bases. Germline lookup yields CDR1 MRHNA and CDR2 SNTAGT. CDR3 length equals 15 residues. The V gene end was trimmed by 3 bases and the J gene end by 6 bases; junction bases not matched to a gene: 5. The CDR3 sequence is CASSEGLAGSGELFF. CDR3 DNA sequence: TGTGCCAGCAGTGAGGGGCTAGCGGGATCCGGGGAGCTGTTTTTT.

The V gene is TRBV30, the J gene TRBJ1-2, with TRBD1 identical over 12 bases. J was trimmed by 8 bases and V by 5 bases; bases with no gene match: 6. The CDR3 has 13 residues. CDR1 and CDR2 (germline): GTSNPN, SVGIG (reference sequence). The CDR3 nucleotides are TGTGCCTGGGGGACAGGGGGCGCACTCGGCTACACCTTC. Protein sequence: CAWGTGGALGYTF.

This rearrangement joins TRBV5-1 to TRBJ2-4, with TRBD2 matching 10 bases. The CDR3 has 13 residues. Germline CDR1 and CDR2: SGHRS and YFSETQ. Trimming removed 3 bases from V and 8 bases from J; junction bases left unmatched: 2. This CDR3 reads CASSSGTSDIQYF. The CDR3 nucleotides are TGCGCCAGCAGCTCCGGGACTAGCGACATTCAGTACTTC.

The rearrangement uses TRBV11-2 and TRBJ1-4; 7 bases agree with TRBD1. The CDR3 is 15 residues long. J was trimmed by 7 bases and V by 1 base; bases with no gene match: 6. CDR1 is SGHAT, CDR2 FQNNGV, per germline. CDR3 sequence: CASSLAYQGGEKLFF. The CDR3 DNA reads as TGTGCCAGCAGCTTAGCTTATCAGGGGGGTGAAAAACTGTTTTTT.

The chain combines TRBV27 with TRBJ2-7; maybe TRBD2 (6 bases). Trimming stripped 2 bases from V and 2 bases from J, with 10 bases between. In germline, CDR1 is MNHEY, CDR2 SMNVEV (reference sequence). CDR3 length: 14 residues. DNA for the CDR3: TGTGCCAGCAGTTTAGACGGAGGGACCTACGAGCAGTACTTC. This sequence encodes CASSLDGGTYEQYF.

J is TRBJ1-1 and V is TRBV14; D not resolved. The CDR3 sequence is 14 residues long. V lost 2 bases, J lost 1 base, and 8 bases lay in between. Per germline, CDR1 SGHDN and CDR2 FVKESK. The CDR3 DNA is TGTGCCAGCAGCCAAATAGGAGGGAACACTGAAGCTTTCTTT. Encoded protein: CASSQIGGNTEAFF.

V is TRBV13 and J is TRBJ1-2; 9 bases are shared with TRBD1. V shed 5 bases and J 2 bases; nucleotides not matched to a gene: 3. CDR1 and CDR2 from the germline V gene are PRHDT and FYEKMQ (reference sequence). The CDR3 is 14 residues long. This CDR3 is CASSLGQGNYGYTF. In DNA, the CDR3 is TGTGCCAGCAGCCTTGGACAGGGGAACTATGGCTACACCTTC.

The V and J genes are TRBV5-6 and TRBJ1-2; TRBD1 agrees at 7 bases. This CDR3 comprises 14 residues. The germline V gene encodes CDR1 SGHDT and CDR2 YYEEEE. Trimming cost V 6 bases and J 2 bases; bases outside gene matches: 7. Written as DNA, the CDR3 is TGTGCCAGCACCACCCCGGGACAGAACTATGGCTACACCTTC. Protein sequence: CASTTPGQNYGYTF.

V gene TRBV5-4 combines with J gene TRBJ1-4; 9 bases are a match to TRBD1. From germline, CDR1 is SGHNT and CDR2 YYREEE (reference sequence). V trimming: 0 bases; J trimming: 2 bases; junction bases outside the gene matches: 5. The CDR3 runs to 17 residues. CDR3: CASSLGTGGSTNEKLFF. In nucleotides, the CDR3 is TGTGCCAGCAGCTTGGGCACAGGGGGCTCGACTAATGAAAAACTGTTTTTT.

The chain employs TRBV5-1 and TRBJ2-2, with 7 bases that match TRBD1. There are 13 residues in the CDR3. CDR1 is SGHRS and CDR2 is YFSETQ in the germline V gene. Losses at the gene ends were 3 bases for V and 8 bases for J; bases not matched to a gene: 4. CDR3 DNA sequence: TGCGCCAGCAGCTGGACAGGCTCGGGGGAGCTGTTTTTT. Encoded protein: CASSWTGSGELFF.

V and J are TRBV9 and TRBJ2-7; TRBD1 matches 7 bases. This CDR3 is built from 15 residues. Germline CDR1 is SGDLS and CDR2 is YYNGEE. V lost 0 bases and J lost 7; bases outside the gene matches: 10. CDR3 region: CASSVGEGAGGEQYF. The CDR3 DNA follows: TGTGCCAGCAGCGTAGGAGAAGGGGCAGGGGGAGAGCAGTACTTC.

CDR3 region: CASSEGLSLAHEQFF. DNA for the CDR3: TGTGCCAGCAGTGAAGGGCTTTCTCTAGCGCATGAGCAGTTCTTC. This sequence joins TRBV6-1 and TRBJ2-1, with D perhaps matching TRBD2 (6 bases). Germline assignment: CDR1 MNHNS and CDR2 SASEGT. The CDR3 is 15 residues long. Trimming left V 1 base short and J 8 bases short, with 15 bases between.

The V and J genes are TRBV14 and TRBJ1-2; D gene ambiguous. The CDR3 is 15 amino acids. The germline V and J ends were trimmed by 0 bases and 4 bases, with 12 bases remaining between them. Germline V gene lookup returns CDR1 SGHDN and CDR2 FVKESK. CDR3 sequence: CASSQDRGSGYGYTF. As DNA, the CDR3 is TGTGCCAGCAGCCAAGATCGAGGCAGTGGCTATGGCTACACCTTC.

This clone was detected only once. This chain connects TRBV28 to TRBJ2-7; D perhaps matches TRBD1 (5 bases). V was shortened by 4 bases and J by 7 bases, with 17 bases between the two germline ends. This CDR3 region has 14 residues. In germline, CDR1 is MDHEN, CDR2 SYDVKM. The CDR3 spells CASSSRQTVWEQYF. The DNA for the CDR3 is TGTGCCAGCAGTTCCCGACAGACGGTTTGGGAGCAGTACTTC.

V usage is TRBV30 and J usage is TRBJ1-1, with no clear D. The CDR3 runs to 13 residues. V lost 0 bases and J lost 1, with 6 bases in between. Germline lookup yields CDR1 GTSNPN and CDR2 SVGIG (reference sequence). In nucleotides, the CDR3 is TGTGCCTGGAGTGTATTTAGGAACACTGAAGCTTTCTTT. Translation: CAWSVFRNTEAFF.

The V gene is TRBV19, the J gene TRBJ2-3; TRBD2 matches 8 bases. Germline lookup yields CDR1 LNHDA and CDR2 SQIVND (reference sequence). The ends lost 9 bases at V and 3 bases at J; junction bases unmatched: 11. The length of the CDR3 is 15 residues. The CDR3 region has the DNA TGTGCCAGCCGCACCGGGACTAGGGGAACAGATACGCAGTATTTT. Translation: CASRTGTRGTDTQYF.

This clone was observed a handful of times. This chain connects TRBV5-1 to TRBJ1-1; D is uncertain. Germline V lookup: CDR1 SGHRS, CDR2 YFSETQ. V lost 4 bases and J lost 6, with 13 bases in between. The CDR3 sequence is 13 residues long. The CDR3 region is CASSTPGNPEAFF. CDR3 DNA: TGCGCCAGCAGCACCCCGGGAAACCCTGAAGCTTTCTTT.

The rearrangement uses TRBV7-3 and TRBJ2-2; TRBD2 might be the D (5 bases). Trimming removed 3 bases from V and 0 bases from J, with 8 bases in between. The germline V gene has CDR1 SGHTA and CDR2 FQGTGA. CDR3 size: 15 residues. CDR3 amino acids: CASSLPEANTGELFF. CDR3 sequence (DNA): TGTGCCAGCAGCTTGCCGGAGGCGAACACCGGGGAGCTGTTTTTT.

The chain links TRBV27 to TRBJ2-1, with D hard to call. CDR3 size: 12 residues. Germline CDR1 MNHEY, CDR2 SMNVEV (reference sequence). V shed 2 bases and J shed 11 bases, with 10 bases lying between them. This chain's CDR3 is CASSLNSKKQFF. The CDR3 region has the DNA TGTGCCAGCAGTTTAAATTCTAAAAAGCAGTTCTTC.

The chain has TRBV7-6 and TRBJ2-1; D may be TRBD1 (5 bases). This CDR3 is 15 amino acids long. V lost 1 base and J lost 8, with 15 bases in between. In germline, CDR1 is SGHVS, CDR2 FNYEAQ. This chain's CDR3 is CASSLEARDEDEQFF. In nucleotides, the CDR3 is TGTGCCAGCAGCTTAGAGGCCAGGGATGAGGATGAGCAGTTCTTC.